The sequence of this T cell receptor (beta chain) was determined in a study of blood T cell repertoires in COVID-19. About the research overall: The study drew acute and convalescent COVID-19 samples from the United States, Italy and Spain. Sources were T cells, B-cell-depleted T cells, or PBMCs; the material itself was cDNA or gDNA.

The CDR3 contains 15 residues. The V gene's germline CDR1 is SGHRS and CDR2 YFSETQ. Trimming cost V 0 bases and J 2 bases, with 9 bases left between them. Original handling: Nucleated cell number was recorded as an estimate derived from reference gene primer amplification. Sequenced by immunoSEQ multiplex PCR; TCRdb stores in-frame clones only, minus some. V, J and clone size are those of that table, while D and trimming were read from the DNA. Of approximately 150,000 clones in the sample, approximately 80% were seen once. The chain combines TRBV5-1 with TRBJ2-1; D may be TRBD1 (5 bases). This clonotype was obtained from a woman aged 45-65 years in a cohort sampled during active or convalescent COVID-19. Input material: peripheral blood. CDR3 region: CASSLGQGAYNEQFF. The CDR3 DNA follows: TGCGCCAGCAGCTTGGGCCAGGGTGCCTACAATGAGCAGTTCTTC.